These 14 T cell receptor beta chains were all obtained from the same sample, sequenced in a study of human T cells and chemical hapten exposure. As for time point: pre-sensitization, week 0. Treatment in this sample: therapeutic diphenylcyclopropenone sensitization with weekly scalp DPC. Total RNA came from unfractionated whole blood. TCRdb redid the calling of the RACE reads with MiXCR, one entry per CDR3 protein. This sample carries almost 35,000 distinct CDR3 sequences, around 10% of them seen once, and the ten largest clones take 25% to 35%. Sequenced material: whole blood, taken in connection with sensitization to the hapten diphenylcyclopropenone (DPC). Source of these receptors: a man aged 45-65 years with alopecia areata. Some clones in this sample may be carry-over from other donors' samples.

The sample holds many counts of this clonotype. The rearrangement uses TRBV3-1 and TRBJ2-7; 11 bases agree with TRBD2. The CDR3 runs to 15 residues. The V gene's germline CDR1 is LGHDT and CDR2 YNNKEL (reference sequence). V lost 6 bases, J lost 1 base, and 5 bases stayed unmatched. This CDR3 is CASSLLAGASYEQYF. Here the CDR3 DNA reads TGTGCCAGCAGTCTACTAGCGGGAGCATCCTACGAGCAGTACTTC.

This clonotype was counted many times. The rearrangement joins TRBV19 to TRBJ1-2; D may be TRBD1 (6 bases). The CDR3 is 13 amino acids. The V and J ends lost 7 bases and 3 bases respectively, with 12 bases between them. CDR1 is LNHDA and CDR2 is SQIVND in the germline V gene (reference sequence). CDR3 loop: CASNPAGDYGYTF. The CDR3 nucleotides are TGTGCCAGTAACCCCGCAGGGGACTATGGCTACACCTTC.

This clonotype showed up many times. V and J are TRBV20-1 and TRBJ2-1; 7 positions match TRBD2. Germline V gives CDR1 DFQATT, CDR2 SNEGSKA (reference sequence). V shed 6 bases, J shed 6 bases, and the junction held 11 bases outside the gene matches. This CDR3 contains 14 residues. The CDR3 protein is CSAKAGSALNEQFF. CDR3 coding DNA: TGCAGTGCGAAAGCGGGGTCTGCTCTCAATGAGCAGTTCTTC.

This clonotype was observed many times. CDR3 in amino acids: CASSTSGGAKNIQYF. CDR3 bases: TGTGCCAGCAGCACTAGCGGAGGCGCCAAAAACATTCAGTACTTC. This chain joins TRBV13 and TRBJ2-4, with 8 bases lining up with TRBD2. The CDR3 length is 15 residues. CDR1 and CDR2 from the germline V gene are PRHDT and FYEKMQ (reference sequence). Germline trimming cut 5 bases from V and 1 base from J; bases unmatched to any gene: 4.

This clonotype occurred a few times. The chain couples TRBV7-2 to TRBJ2-5; no clear D gene. Germline V gene sequence: CDR1 SGHTA, CDR2 FQGNSA. Trimming shortened V by 0 bases and J by 3 bases, and 5 bases separated the two germline ends. The CDR3 covers 13 residues. CDR3 coding DNA: TGTGCCAGCAGCTTAGCGACAAAAGAGACCCAGTACTTC. This codes for CASSLATKETQYF.

This clonotype has at least ten counts. The DNA of the CDR3 is TGCAGCGTCCAGGGACAGGACTCCTACGAGCAGTACTTC. This sequence encodes CSVQGQDSYEQYF. The rearrangement links TRBV29-1 to TRBJ2-7; TRBD1 matches at 8 bases. This CDR3 comprises 13 residues. The V gene end was trimmed by 6 bases and the J gene end by 0 bases; junction bases not matched to a gene: 4. Germline CDR1 is SQVTM and CDR2 is ANQGSEA.

The chain couples TRBV10-1 to TRBJ2-2; tentatively, D is TRBD1 (6 bases). The CDR3 consists of 15 residues. The germline V gene encodes CDR1 WNHNN and CDR2 SYGVQD (reference sequence). Trimming removed 5 bases at V and 5 bases at J, with 15 bases between. Written as DNA, the CDR3 is TGCGCCAGCAGTTCAACAGGGCGTCCTACCGGGGAGCTGTTTTTT. It codes for CASSSTGRPTGELFF.

This clonotype was found a few times. The chain is built from TRBV10-3 and TRBJ2-3; D not resolved. Trimming left V 3 bases short and J 1 base short, with 11 bases between. The CDR3 is 15 amino acids. Germline assignment: CDR1 ENHRY and CDR2 SYGVKD. CDR3 DNA sequence: TGTGCCATCAGTGAAGCCTCCTCTGGCACAGATACGCAGTATTTT. Encoded protein: CAISEASSGTDTQYF.

By share of the sample, this clonotype is medium-sized. The chain has TRBV7-3 and TRBJ2-5; D is possibly TRBD2 (6 bases). Germline assignment: CDR1 SGHTA and CDR2 FQGTGA. The CDR3 contains 14 residues. Trimming stripped 1 base from V and 5 bases from J, with 11 bases between. The CDR3 DNA sequence: TGTGCCAGCAGCTTAAATGGCGGGACGGAGACCCAGTACTTC. Its protein is CASSLNGGTETQYF.

This sequence joins TRBV7-2 and TRBJ2-7, with TRBD2 matching over 8 bases. Germline V CDR1 and CDR2: SGHTA, FQGNSA. Trimming removed 5 bases from V and 1 base from J; junction bases left unmatched: 10. This CDR3 spans 16 amino acids. CDR3 in DNA: TGTGCCAGCAGCCAACCGAGAATAGCGGGGTCCTACGAGCAGTACTTC. Its protein product is CASSQPRIAGSYEQYF.

This clonotype was observed many times. The V and J genes are TRBV10-3 and TRBJ2-1; the match to TRBD2 covers 7 bases. Losses at the gene ends were 6 bases for V and 9 bases for J; bases not matched to a gene: 5. Germline values: CDR1 ENHRY, CDR2 SYGVKD. The CDR3 totals 12 residues. Here the CDR3 reads CAIRGDYPEQFF. In DNA form, the CDR3 reads TGTGCCATCAGAGGGGACTATCCTGAGCAGTTCTTC.

Many counts were recorded for this clonotype. The CDR3 region has the DNA TGTGCCAGCTCACCACCGGATCTAGCGCCCGGGGAGCTGTTTTTT. Translated, it gives CASSPPDLAPGELFF. V is TRBV18 and J is TRBJ2-2, with a possible D match to TRBD2 (6 bases). Between the trimmed V and J ends, which lost 0 bases and 6 bases, there was a span of 11 bases. This CDR3 has 15 amino acids. Germline V gene lookup returns CDR1 KGHSH and CDR2 LQKENI.

In its sample, this clonotype was seen many times. V usage is TRBV3-1 and J usage is TRBJ1-5; D perhaps matches TRBD1 (5 bases). CDR1 is LGHDT and CDR2 is YNNKEL in the germline V gene (reference sequence). Trimming left V 2 bases short and J 0 bases short, with 11 bases between. The CDR3 contains 16 residues. The CDR3 nucleotides read TGTGCCAGCAGCCAATCCCCAGGGATTAGCAATCAGCCCCAGCATTTT. Its translation is CASSQSPGISNQPQHF.

This clonotype came up many times. The rearrangement links TRBV7-2 to TRBJ1-5; D perhaps matches TRBD1 (6 bases). Trimming removed 5 bases at V and 3 bases at J, with 11 bases between. Germline CDR1 reads SGHTA; CDR2 reads FQGNSA. The CDR3 spans 14 residues. The CDR3 bases are TGTGCCAGCAGCCCCGACAGGTTCAATCAGCCCCAGCATTTT. Translation gives CASSPDRFNQPQHF.